This entry features one T cell receptor beta chain sequence. Its antigen is undetermined. The data were obtained in a study of OX40 agonist ivuxolimab in advanced cancers. Study observations and caveats: Expanded peripheral T-cell antigen specificity went undetermined.

Clones were sequenced by immunoSEQ multiplex PCR, and TCRdb holds only the in-frame ones, with some missing. The sample records about 58,000 clones, about nine tenths being singletons. Germline V gene data show CDR1 as MNHEY and CDR2 as SMNVEV (reference sequence). The CDR3 covers 16 residues. The J segment lost 5 bases and the V segment lost 5 bases, leaving 12 bases of the junction unmatched. The receptor was derived from an adult with an advanced solid tumor such as melanoma, head and neck, liver or kidney cancer. This specimen consisted of CD4+ or CD8+ T cells sorted from blood, obtained in a trial of the OX40 agonist ivuxolimab. J is TRBJ2-1 and V is TRBV27; 7 bases fit TRBD2. In DNA, the CDR3 is TGTGCCAGCAGTCTCCGGCGGGAGTCTCTAAACAATGAGCAGTTCTTC. As protein: CASSLRRESLNNEQFF.